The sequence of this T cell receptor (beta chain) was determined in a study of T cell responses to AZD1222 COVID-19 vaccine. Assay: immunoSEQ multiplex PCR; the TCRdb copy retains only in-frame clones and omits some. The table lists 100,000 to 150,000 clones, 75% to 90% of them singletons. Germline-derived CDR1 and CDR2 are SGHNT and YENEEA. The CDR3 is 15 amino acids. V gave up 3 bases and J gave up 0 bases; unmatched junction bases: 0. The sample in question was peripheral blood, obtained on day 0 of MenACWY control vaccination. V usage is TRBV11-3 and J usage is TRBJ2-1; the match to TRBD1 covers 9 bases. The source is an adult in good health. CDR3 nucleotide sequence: TGTGCCAGCAGCTTGGGACAGGGCTCCTACAATGAGCAGTTCTTC. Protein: CASSLGQGSYNEQFF. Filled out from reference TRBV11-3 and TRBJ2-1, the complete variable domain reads EAGVVQSPRYKIIEKKQPVAFWCNPISGHNTLYWYLQNLGQGPELLIRYENEEAVDDSQLPKDRFSAERLKGVDSTLKIQPAELGDSAVYLCASSLGQGSYNEQFFGPGTRLTVL.